The clone carrying this T cell receptor (beta chain) appeared a few times. Antigen: not known. From germline, CDR1 is MNHEY and CDR2 SVGEGT. The CDR3 sequence is 15 residues long. Losses at the gene ends were 6 bases for V and 0 bases for J; bases not matched to a gene: 4. Library preparation (for TCRbeta) was performed with unique molecular identifiers. Using its own MiXCR run on the PCR reads, TCRdb lists one record per CDR3 protein. The sample includes 200,000 to 250,000 distinct CDR3 sequences, about 24% seen only once; the top ten take under 5.5%. The entry originates in a study of T-cell reconstitution after alpha-beta-depleted transplantation in children. General study results and limits: The main origin of T-cell counts and diversity one year after transplant was newly produced T cells. Day-60 TCRbeta diversity that was high in some patients was derived from surviving recipient T cells and thymic progenitors. Several hundred expanded graft clones reportedly gave rise to the alpha-beta T cells present about two months after transplant.

The sequence was obtained from a female patient between 2 and 15 years old who had a stem cell transplant for congenital amegakaryocytic thrombocytopenia, so the T cells may come from the graft donor. Sequencing used PBMCs, mostly from graft donor cells, obtained 360 days after TCRalphabeta/CD19-depleted stem cell transplant. V is TRBV6-2 or TRBV6-3 and J is TRBJ2-1, with 8 bases aligning to TRBD2. The CDR3 sequence is CASRPSGSSYNEQFF. As DNA, the CDR3 is TGTGCCAGCAGACCCAGCGGGAGCTCCTACAATGAGCAGTTCTTC.